This TCR beta chain emerged from a study of blood T cells in healthy people across ages. Study results and limitations: Roughly linear declines in TCR beta diversity per million T cells occurred with age. A greater number of naive CD4+ cells and higher diversity distinguished long-lived donors from aged donors. PBMCs left unsorted prevented a conclusive naive versus antigen-experienced comparison.

This CDR3 contains 15 residues. Germline V lookup: CDR1 DFQATT, CDR2 SNEGSKA (reference sequence). J was trimmed by 10 bases and V by 4 bases; bases with no gene match: 11. A word on this clonotype: The antigen is undetermined.

Through a sample-barcoded 5' primer and a J-beta primer mix, a second PCR was run for roughly 7 to 12 cycles. Via MiXCR, TCRdb re-called the 5' RACE reads, giving one row per CDR3 protein. The table lists 1 million to 1.2 million distinct CDR3 sequences, under 40% of them singletons. The V call is TRBV20-1, the J call TRBJ1-6; 9 bases map to TRBD1. The sample comprised blood. This clonotype was sampled from a man between 18 and 29 years old in good health. The CDR3 DNA reads as TGCAGTGCTACACCCAGGACAGGGGTCGGGTCACCCCTCCACTTT. Translation: CSATPRTGVGSPLHF.